This TCR beta chain is drawn from a study of vaccination and CD4 T cells after COVID-19. The CDR3 is 15 amino acids. The germline V gene encodes CDR1 SEHNR and CDR2 FQNEAQ (reference sequence). The J segment lost 6 bases and the V segment lost 3 bases, leaving 4 bases of the junction unmatched. As for treatment: approximately 11-day PBMC culture with coronavirus spike peptide pools or control peptides (ViraFEST assay). Antigen-specific T cells were expanded with peptide pools by ViraFEST, and TCRs were then sequenced. About this clonotype itself: Its antigen is as yet unknown.

Cultured CD4+ T-cell DNA underwent Oncomine TCR Beta short-read sequencing. One entry per CDR3 protein, called by TCRdb with MiXCR from the PCR reads. The sample consists of roughly 7,100 distinct CDR3 sequences, 60% to 65% of them appearing once. The J gene is TRBJ1-5, the V gene TRBV7-9; 11 nucleotides align to TRBD1. This clonotype originated in a human donor who had recovered from COVID-19. Sequencing input: CD4+ T cells from blood, cultured in vitro. The DNA of the CDR3 is TGTGCCAGCAGCTTGGGACAGGGGGGAGTTCAGCCCCAGCATTTT. Amino acids: CASSLGQGGVQPQHF.